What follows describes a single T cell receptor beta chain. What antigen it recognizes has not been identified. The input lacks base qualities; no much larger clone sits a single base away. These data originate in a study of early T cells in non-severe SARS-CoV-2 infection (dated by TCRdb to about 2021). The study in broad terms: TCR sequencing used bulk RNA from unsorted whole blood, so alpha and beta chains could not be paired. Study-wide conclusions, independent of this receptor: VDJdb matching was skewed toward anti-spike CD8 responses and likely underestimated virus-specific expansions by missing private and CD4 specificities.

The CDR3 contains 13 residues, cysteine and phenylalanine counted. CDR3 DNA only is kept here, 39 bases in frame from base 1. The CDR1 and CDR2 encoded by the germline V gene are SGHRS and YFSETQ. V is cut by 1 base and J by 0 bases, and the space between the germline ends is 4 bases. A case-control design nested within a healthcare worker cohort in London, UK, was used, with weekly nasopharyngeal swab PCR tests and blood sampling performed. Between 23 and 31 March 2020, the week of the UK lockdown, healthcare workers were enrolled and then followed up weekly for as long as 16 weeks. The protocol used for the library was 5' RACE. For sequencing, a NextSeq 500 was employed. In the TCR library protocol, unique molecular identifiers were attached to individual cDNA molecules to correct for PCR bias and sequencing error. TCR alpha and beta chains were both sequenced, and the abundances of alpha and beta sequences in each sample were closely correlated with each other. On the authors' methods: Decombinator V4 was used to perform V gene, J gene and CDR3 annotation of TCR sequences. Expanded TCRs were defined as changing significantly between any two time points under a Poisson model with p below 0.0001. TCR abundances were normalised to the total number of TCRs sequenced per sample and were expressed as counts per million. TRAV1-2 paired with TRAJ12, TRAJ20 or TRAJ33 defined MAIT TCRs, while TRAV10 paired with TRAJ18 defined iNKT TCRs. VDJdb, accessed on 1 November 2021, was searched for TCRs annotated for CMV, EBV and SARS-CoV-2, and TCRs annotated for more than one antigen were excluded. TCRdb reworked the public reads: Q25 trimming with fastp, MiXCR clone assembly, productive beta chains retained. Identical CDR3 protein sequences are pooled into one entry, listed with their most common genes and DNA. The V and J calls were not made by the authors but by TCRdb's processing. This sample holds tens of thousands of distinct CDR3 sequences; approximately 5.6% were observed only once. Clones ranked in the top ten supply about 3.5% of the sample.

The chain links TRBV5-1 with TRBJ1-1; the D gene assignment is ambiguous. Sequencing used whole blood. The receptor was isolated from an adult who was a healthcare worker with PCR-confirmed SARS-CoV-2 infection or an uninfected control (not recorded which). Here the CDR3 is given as CASSLSLNTEAFF. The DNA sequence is TGCGCCAGCAGCTTGAGTTTGAACACTGAAGCTTTCTTT.